This T cell receptor beta chain stems from a study of cytomegalovirus exposure and HLA in healthy donors (dated by TCRdb to 2016 to 2017). Broadly, across the study: A later analysis indicated that the 120 or so validation repertoires were generated on the platform also employed for the roughly 650 repertoires of the first cohort. To predict cytomegalovirus infection status, the study combined high-throughput TCR immunosequencing, statistical association of individual TCRs with disease status, and machine learning. The study aimed to test whether signatures of past pathogen exposure could be identified by cataloging public T cell receptors. Along with the roughly 670-subject first cohort, a separate validation cohort of around 110 different subjects was used. Study-level results and caveats: All 120 or so repertoires were used to score co-occurrence in the validation cohort in a later analysis, because that analysis had no HLA typing for the cohort. Of the cluster scores, around 95% were above 0 in a later analysis, which found that TCRs clustered in the first cohort also tended to co-occur in the approximately 120 validation repertoires. The study listed 170 or so TCR beta chains as associated with cytomegalovirus. In vitro tests confirmed that a few of the cytomegalovirus-associated TCR beta chains recognize cytomegalovirus antigens. Most TCR sequences were seen in very few donors, while some public TCRs were found in many individuals. According to the authors, the approach could potentially be generalized to other disease states and immunological phenotypes. The classifier was reported to diagnose cytomegalovirus status with high specificity and sensitivity in both the original cohort and the validation cohort.

Libraries came from the immunoSEQ multiplex PCR assay. Concerning the study's data processing: A statistical classification framework was built for diagnosing cytomegalovirus status from the catalog of TCR beta chain sequences. TCRdb retrieved this table from immuneACCESS and kept in-frame rearrangements only. Not all clones are present; in checked studies, unresolved V genes account for under half, and no reason is known for the remainder. The V and J calls and clone size were taken over from that table, and D and trimming were inferred from the DNA. Across this sample there are some 100,000 clones, with 88% seen only once. About 2.1% of the sample belongs to the ten largest clones. Separate from the roughly 700-subject first cohort, the validation cohort of about 130 subjects was the group to which the donors belonged. On this clone itself: Its target antigen remains unknown. Per-nucleotide qualities are absent, and no much larger clonotype sits a single base away.

From cysteine to phenylalanine, the CDR3 is 13 amino acids long. Only the CDR3 DNA is retained, 39 bases long and in frame from the first base. Reading the germline V gene gives CDR1 SGHTA and CDR2 FQGNSA. Trimming costs V 6 bases and J 4 bases, and their ends lie 10 bases apart. The sample consisted of PBMCs. The receptor comes from a young woman in good health and CMV-seronegative. The sequence joins TRBV7-2 to TRBJ1-5, with the identity of the D gene unclear. The CDR3 has the sequence CASRAPRNQPQHF. The DNA sequence follows: TGTGCCAGCAGGGCCCCCAGGAATCAGCCCCAGCATTTT.